This T cell receptor beta chain stems from a study of T cell repertoires in cytomegalovirus infection. Turning to this clonotype: Its target is unknown.

Whole-study results and caveats: The response measured ex vivo was dominated by TCR beta clonotypes (HLA-C-restricted and CMV-specific).

TCRdb passed the reads through MiXCR, listing each CDR3 protein once. The sample carries more than 85,000 distinct CDR3 sequences, less than 25% recorded once. Germline V lookup: CDR1 MGHRA, CDR2 YSYEKL. The CDR3 sequence is 18 residues long. V lost 0 bases, J lost 0 bases, and 16 bases lay in between. V usage is TRBV4-1 and J usage is TRBJ2-3; weak D call: TRBD2 (5 bases). Sequenced sample: CD8+ T cells from PBMCs. This receptor was identified in a human donor in good health (CMV status not recorded). Some clones in this sample may be carry-over from other donors' samples. CDR3 region: CASSQDDYKGTSTDTQYF. The CDR3 DNA follows: TGCGCCAGCAGCCAAGATGACTATAAGGGTACTAGCACAGATACGCAGTATTTT.